Given below is one TCR beta chain in context. Its specificity is not known. V trimming: 4 bases; J trimming: 1 base; junction bases outside the gene matches: 4. This CDR3 has 15 amino acids. Per the germline V gene, CDR1 is MNHEY and CDR2 is SVGAGI. Only in-frame clones appear in the TCRdb table, and some are missing; sequencing was by immunoSEQ multiplex PCR. This table holds tens of thousands of clones, roughly 96% found once. This record comes from a study of siplizumab effects on memory and regulatory T cells. General study points: Sequences below about 10^-5 frequency were poorly captured, and few alloreactive clones mapped to unstimulated subsets. Controls showed an average of roughly 27% Treg-derived mappable alloreactive CD4+ clones, while siplizumab showed nearly 70%.

The chain is built from TRBV6-5 and TRBJ2-5; 9 positions agree with TRBD2. Sample: naive CD4+ T cells sorted from blood. The origin of this receptor is a human donor in good health. DNA of the CDR3: TGTGCCAGCAGTTTGGGACTAGCCCTCCAAGAGACCCAGTACTTC. It specifies CASSLGLALQETQYF.